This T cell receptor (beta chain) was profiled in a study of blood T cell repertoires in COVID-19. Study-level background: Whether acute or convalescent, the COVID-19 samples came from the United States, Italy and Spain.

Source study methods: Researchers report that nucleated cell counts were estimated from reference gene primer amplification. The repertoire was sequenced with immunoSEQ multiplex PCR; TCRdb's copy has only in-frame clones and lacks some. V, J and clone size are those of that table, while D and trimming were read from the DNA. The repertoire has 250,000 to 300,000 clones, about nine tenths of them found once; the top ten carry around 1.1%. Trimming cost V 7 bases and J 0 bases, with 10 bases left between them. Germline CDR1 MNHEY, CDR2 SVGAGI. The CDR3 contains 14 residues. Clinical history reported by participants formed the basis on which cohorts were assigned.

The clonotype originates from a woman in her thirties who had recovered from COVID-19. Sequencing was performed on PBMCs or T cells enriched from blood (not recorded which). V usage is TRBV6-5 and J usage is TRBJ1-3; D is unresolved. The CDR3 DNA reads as TGTGCCAGCAAGGCGGTGCTCTCTGGAAACACCATATATTTT. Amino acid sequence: CASKAVLSGNTIYF.